This T cell receptor beta chain was recovered during a study of T cell repertoires in cytomegalovirus infection. Study overall: Indications of both CMV infection and matching HLA type were provided by public TCR beta signatures.

With 3 bases clipped from V and 5 bases from J, the junction kept 11 bases outside the gene matches. This CDR3 comprises 17 residues. Looked up from germline, CDR1 is SEHNR and CDR2 is FQNEAQ (reference sequence). MiXCR was run by TCRdb on the reads, yielding one entry per CDR3 protein. The sample records roughly 200,000 distinct CDR3 sequences, roughly a sixth being singletons. This chain joins TRBV7-9 and TRBJ2-1; 9 bases map to TRBD1. The sequence was collected from a human donor in good health (CMV status not recorded). Some clones in this sample may be carry-over from other donors' samples. Material: CD8+ T cells from PBMCs. CDR3 nucleotide sequence: TGTGCCAGCAGCTTCCCGAAGGGGGACAGGGCCCACAATGAGCAGTTCTTC. Amino acids: CASSFPKGDRAHNEQFF.